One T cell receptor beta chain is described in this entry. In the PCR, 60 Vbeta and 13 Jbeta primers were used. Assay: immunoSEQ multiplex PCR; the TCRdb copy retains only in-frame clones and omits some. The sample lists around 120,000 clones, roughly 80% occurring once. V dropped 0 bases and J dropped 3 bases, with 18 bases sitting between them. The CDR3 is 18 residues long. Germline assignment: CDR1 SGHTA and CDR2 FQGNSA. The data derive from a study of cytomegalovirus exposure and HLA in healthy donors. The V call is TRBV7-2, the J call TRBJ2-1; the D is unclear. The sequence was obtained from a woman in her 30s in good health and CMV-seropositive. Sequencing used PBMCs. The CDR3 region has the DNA TGTGCCAGCAGCTTAGCGCTGTCTGCACAGAGCCACTACAATGAGCAGTTCTTC. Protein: CASSLALSAQSHYNEQFF.